A single T cell receptor beta chain is shown here with its context. This sample is part of a study of T cell changes during pregnancy in multiple sclerosis. Clones were read by immunoSEQ multiplex PCR, and TCRdb kept only the in-frame ones, dropping some. The sample records approximately 92,000 clones, roughly 92% being singletons. The sequence was collected from a female donor with multiple sclerosis, enrolled in a pregnancy study. The sequences come from peripheral blood, collected in the first trimester of pregnancy.

This CDR3 is CASSLTGVAEAYEQYF. CDR3 sequence (DNA): TGTGCCAGCAGCTTAACGGGAGTAGCGGAGGCCTACGAGCAGTACTTC. The chain has TRBV7-9 and TRBJ2-7; possibly TRBD2 for D (6 bases). Trimming removed 2 bases at V and 2 bases at J, with 16 bases between. The CDR3 has 16 residues. Germline V gene sequence: CDR1 SEHNR, CDR2 FQNEAQ (reference sequence).